The rows below give T cell receptor beta chains drawn from one sample of a study of blood T cell repertoires in COVID-19. Libraries were prepared by immunoSEQ multiplex PCR; TCRdb keeps only in-frame clonotypes and omits some of them. The sample carries tens of thousands of clones, 88% recorded once. Sequenced: peripheral blood. All receptors come from a man over 45 with active COVID-19. CDR3s include the opening cysteine and the closing phenylalanine or tryptophan. The order of the fields is D gene, J gene, clone size, V gene, CDR3 DNA, CDR3 protein. The D gene is left open where the match is weak. Some rows have no size entry. The others give once, few or many, or a class for an expanded clone.

- | TRBJ1-2 | - | TRBV5-8 | TGTGCCAGCAGCTTGCCTCGCAGGACTAACTATGGCTACACCTTC | CASSLPRRTNYGYTF
- | TRBJ2-1 | - | TRBV5-1 | TGCGCCAGCAGCCGGGCCGGGGTCAATGAGCAGTTCTTC | CASSRAGVNEQFF
TRBD2 | TRBJ2-7 | - | TRBV5-1 | TGCGCCAGCAGCTTGTCGCGACTAGCGCTCGACGAGCAGTACTTC | CASSLSRLALDEQYF
TRBD2 | TRBJ2-1 | - | TRBV6-6 | TGTGCCAGCAGTTACAGGACTAGCGGGGGGATTGAGCAGTTCTTC | CASSYRTSGGIEQFF
- | TRBJ2-6 | - | TRBV7-2 | TGTGCCAGCAGCTTCGACAGATCTGGGGCCAACGTCCTGACTTTC | CASSFDRSGANVLTF
TRBD2 | TRBJ2-5 | - | TRBV24-1 | TGTGCCACCAGTGATCCAGGACTAGCGGGGAGCGGGGAGACCCAGTACTTC | CATSDPGLAGSGETQYF
- | TRBJ1-4 | - | TRBV19 | TGTGCCAGTAGTATCGGACAGAATGAAAAACTGTTTTTT | CASSIGQNEKLFF
- | TRBJ1-1 | - | TRBV12-3/TRBV12-4 | TGTGCCAGCGGGCAGGAAGCTTTCTTT | CASGQEAFF
- | TRBJ1-2 | - | TRBV5-4 | TGTGCCAGCAGCCCGGGCCAGGGATTAAACTATGGCTACACCTTC | CASSPGQGLNYGYTF
- | TRBJ1-4 | - | TRBV5-1 | TGCGCCAGCACCCCCTCAGTTGCAACTAATGAAAAACTGTTTTTT | CASTPSVATNEKLFF
- | TRBJ1-2 | - | TRBV9 | TGTGCCAGCTCCAACAGCAGGAACTATGGCTACACCTTC | CASSNSRNYGYTF
- | TRBJ1-1 | - | TRBV7-2 | TGTGCCAGCAGCTTTCAGGGGACTAGGGCTGAAGCTTTCTTT | CASSFQGTRAEAFF
TRBD1 | TRBJ1-1 | - | TRBV7-9 | TGTGCCAGCAGCGGGGGGACAGCGAACACTGAAGCTTTCTTT | CASSGGTANTEAFF
- | TRBJ2-7 | - | TRBV30 | TGTGCCTGGAGGGGACTGCTGAGCTCCTACGAGCAGTACTTC | CAWRGLLSSYEQYF
TRBD2 | TRBJ2-1 | - | TRBV6-5 | TGTGCCAGCAGTCGGACTAGCGGGGGGCTTCCCGAGCAGTTCTTC | CASSRTSGGLPEQFF
- | TRBJ2-7 | - | TRBV21-1 | TGTGCCAGCAGCAAACACGCGGGAGGGCTCTCCTACGAGCAGTACTTC | CASSKHAGGLSYEQYF
- | TRBJ1-2 | once | TRBV6-6 | TGTGCCAGCAGTGACCCGACCGGGAATGGCTACACCTTC | CASSDPTGNGYTF
TRBD1 | TRBJ2-7 | - | TRBV7-2 | TGTGCCAGCAGCAAAAGGGGGCCCCACGAGCAGTACTTC | CASSKRGPHEQYF
TRBD1 | TRBJ1-6 | - | TRBV6-5 | TGTGCCAGCAGTTACAAGGACAGGGGAAATTCACCCCTCCACTTT | CASSYKDRGNSPLHF
- | TRBJ2-7 | - | TRBV4-1 | TGCGCCAGCAGCCCCCCTTCGGGGAGTCCTCCCTACGAGCAGTACTTC | CASSPPSGSPPYEQYF
- | TRBJ1-2 | - | TRBV6-1 | TGTGCCAGCAGTGAAAGTTGGCTTCTTGGCTACACCTTC | CASSESWLLGYTF
TRBD2 | TRBJ2-1 | - | TRBV7-8 | TGTGCCAGCAGCTTACTCGGAGCGGGAGGAGGGCAGTTCTTC | CASSLLGAGGGQFF
TRBD1 | TRBJ2-7 | once | TRBV27 | TGTGCCAGCAGGAACGGACAGGGGGCGGGGGAGCAGTACTTC | CASRNGQGAGEQYF
TRBD1 | TRBJ1-1 | - | TRBV6-5 | TGTGCCAGCAGGAGACAGGGGGCTCTGAACACTGAAGCTTTCTTT | CASRRQGALNTEAFF
TRBD2 | TRBJ2-7 | - | TRBV18 | TGTGCCAGCTCACCACCAGGTAGCGGGGCCTACGAGCAGTACTTC | CASSPPGSGAYEQYF
TRBD2 | TRBJ2-1 | - | TRBV5-4 | TGTGCCAGCAGCTTGGCGGCTAGCGGGGGGGCTGTCAATGAGCAGTTCTTC | CASSLAASGGAVNEQFF
- | TRBJ2-1 | - | TRBV5-4 | TGTGCCAGCAGCTTGGAGAACAGAAACAATGAGCAGTTCTTC | CASSLENRNNEQFF
- | TRBJ2-2 | - | TRBV12-3/TRBV12-4 | TGTGCCAGCACCCTTCAATACACGGGGGAGCTGTTTTTT | CASTLQYTGELFF
- | TRBJ2-7 | - | TRBV3-1/TRBV3-2 | TGTGCCAGCAGCCAAGAGACCGGGAACTACGAGCAGTACTTC | CASSQETGNYEQYF
- | TRBJ1-6 | - | TRBV30 | TGTGCCTGGACGTGGGCAGCTAATTCACCCCTCCACTTT | CAWTWAANSPLHF
- | TRBJ2-7 | - | TRBV6-2/TRBV6-3 | TGTGCCAGCAGTTCGACAAGGACCTACGAGCAGTACTTC | CASSSTRTYEQYF
TRBD1 | TRBJ1-2 | - | TRBV24-1 | TGTGCCACCAGTGATTCTGGGACAGGGGGCTATGGCTACACCTTC | CATSDSGTGGYGYTF
TRBD2 | TRBJ2-7 | few | TRBV19 | TGTGCCAGTAGTATTAGCGGGAGGTCCTACGAGCAGTACTTC | CASSISGRSYEQYF
TRBD1 | TRBJ1-2 | - | TRBV6-2/TRBV6-3 | TGTGCCAGCAGTTACTTCGGGGACAGGGGGTCGCTCAACTATGGCTACACCTTC | CASSYFGDRGSLNYGYTF
- | TRBJ2-5 | - | TRBV12-1 | TGTGCCAGCCCTTGGGGGGAGAGGGTCCGAGAGACCCAGTACTTC | CASPWGERVRETQYF
TRBD2 | TRBJ2-1 | - | TRBV10-2 | TGCGCCAGCACCACTAGCGGGAGAAACAATGAGCAGTTCTTC | CASTTSGRNNEQFF
- | TRBJ2-7 | - | TRBV5-6 | TGTGCCAGCAGCTTACTCGGGGGATGGGAGCAGTACTTC | CASSLLGGWEQYF
TRBD2 | TRBJ2-7 | - | TRBV5-1 | TGCGCCAGCAGCTCATTAGCGGGAGGGTTTCGGGAGCAGTACTTC | CASSSLAGGFREQYF
TRBD2 | TRBJ2-2 | - | TRBV7-3 | TGTGCCAGCAGCTCAAGGGCTAGCGGGGACCTGGACACCGGGGAGCTGTTTTTT | CASSSRASGDLDTGELFF
- | TRBJ1-5 | - | TRBV4-3 | TGCGCCAGCAGCCAAGATTGGGGGCAGGGTCAGCCCCAGCATTTT | CASSQDWGQGQPQHF
TRBD1 | TRBJ2-7 | once | TRBV5-1 | TGCGCCAGCAGCTTGGGACAGGGTGTTTACATCGAGCAGTACTTC | CASSLGQGVYIEQYF
TRBD2 | TRBJ2-3 | - | TRBV28 | TGTGCCAGCCGTCTTGGACGGGACTACACAGATACGCAGTATTTT | CASRLGRDYTDTQYF
- | TRBJ2-2 | - | TRBV3-1/TRBV3-2 | TGTGCCAGCAGCCCGGCTCCCGCGGGCGGGGAGCTGTTTTTT | CASSPAPAGGELFF
- | TRBJ1-2 | - | TRBV7-2 | TGTGCCAGCAGCTTAGCGAGCCAGGGCAGTGGCTACACCTTC | CASSLASQGSGYTF
- | TRBJ2-7 | - | TRBV6-5 | TGTGCCACAAGGAGAAATAACGCCTACGAGCAGTACTTC | CATRRNNAYEQYF
- | TRBJ2-2 | - | TRBV27 | TGTGCCAGCAGTTTAAGAGGAGTGGGGGCAGGTTCGAACACCGGGGAGCTGTTTTTT | CASSLRGVGAGSNTGELFF
- | TRBJ2-2 | - | TRBV7-3 | TGTGCCAGCAGCCTCGATCCAGGGAACACCGGGGAGCTGTTTTTT | CASSLDPGNTGELFF
- | TRBJ2-5 | - | TRBV24-1 | TGTGCCACCAGTGATCCCAGGGCTGGAAAGACCCAGTACTTC | CATSDPRAGKTQYF
- | TRBJ2-3 | - | TRBV7-9 | TGTGCCAGCAGCCCCAAGACACTGGGCACAGATACGCAGTATTTT | CASSPKTLGTDTQYF
TRBD2 | TRBJ2-7 | - | TRBV5-4 | TGTGCCAGCAGCAATACACCGCCGGGACTAGCGGGCCAGACGTCCTACGAGCAGTACTTC | CASSNTPPGLAGQTSYEQYF
TRBD1 | TRBJ1-1 | - | TRBV28 | TGTGCCAGCAGTATGGGACAGGGGTGGACTGAAGCTTTCTTT | CASSMGQGWTEAFF
TRBD1 | TRBJ2-6 | - | TRBV4-1 | TGCGCCAGCAGCCAAGCCGGGACAGGCTCTGGGGCCAACGTCCTGACTTTC | CASSQAGTGSGANVLTF
TRBD1 | TRBJ2-7 | - | TRBV27 | TGTGCCAGCAGTCCGATGGCTGGGACAGGGGGGTCCTACGAGCAGTACTTC | CASSPMAGTGGSYEQYF
TRBD2 | TRBJ2-1 | - | TRBV27 | TGTGCCAGCAGTGGCGGGAGAAGAAAGTACAATGAGCAGTTCTTC | CASSGGRRKYNEQFF
- | TRBJ2-1 | - | TRBV7-7 | TGTGCCAGCAGCTTAGAGGGAATTTTCGGCGGGGAGCAGTTCTTC | CASSLEGIFGGEQFF
- | TRBJ1-2 | - | TRBV6-5 | TGTGCCAGCAGTTACCGAACGGAACGACAGAGCCCGCTCTTC | CASSYRTERQSPLF
TRBD1 | TRBJ1-4 | - | TRBV28 | TGTGCCAGCAGTCCCGGGACAGGGGGCTCAACTAATGAAAAACTGTTTTTT | CASSPGTGGSTNEKLFF
- | TRBJ1-5 | - | TRBV5-1 | TGCGCCAGCAGCTTGGTGGCAGGGGGCAATCAGCCCCAGCATTTT | CASSLVAGGNQPQHF
- | TRBJ2-1 | - | TRBV3-1/TRBV3-2 | TGTGCCAGCAGCCCCCTAAGGGGGGGCGCTTACAATGAGCAGTTCTTC | CASSPLRGGAYNEQFF
TRBD2 | TRBJ2-5 | - | TRBV28 | TGTGCCAGCAGTTTCGGGACTAGCGGGAAGGGGGAGACCCAGTACTTC | CASSFGTSGKGETQYF